This paragraph covers one T cell receptor beta chain sequence. CDR1 is SGHTA and CDR2 is FQGNSA in the germline V gene. V lost 3 bases to trimming and J lost 4 bases, with 10 bases between them. The CDR3 runs 14 residues. The sample originates from a study of OX40 agonist ivuxolimab in advanced cancers. About the research overall: While on treatment, patients had intravenous ivuxolimab at 0.01 to 10 mg/kg every 2 weeks.

TCRdb keeps only in-frame clones here, not all; method: immunoSEQ multiplex PCR. The table has tens of thousands of clones, 86% seen once. The chain uses TRBV7-2 and TRBJ2-1; possible D gene TRBD2, 6 bases. Sample: CD4+ or CD8+ T cells sorted from blood, taken in a trial of the OX40 agonist ivuxolimab. This receptor was identified in an adult with an advanced solid tumor such as melanoma, head and neck, liver or kidney cancer. The CDR3 nucleotides read TGTGCCAGCAGCTTGGGCGGGAATTACAATGAGCAGTTCTTC. This translates into CASSLGGNYNEQFF.